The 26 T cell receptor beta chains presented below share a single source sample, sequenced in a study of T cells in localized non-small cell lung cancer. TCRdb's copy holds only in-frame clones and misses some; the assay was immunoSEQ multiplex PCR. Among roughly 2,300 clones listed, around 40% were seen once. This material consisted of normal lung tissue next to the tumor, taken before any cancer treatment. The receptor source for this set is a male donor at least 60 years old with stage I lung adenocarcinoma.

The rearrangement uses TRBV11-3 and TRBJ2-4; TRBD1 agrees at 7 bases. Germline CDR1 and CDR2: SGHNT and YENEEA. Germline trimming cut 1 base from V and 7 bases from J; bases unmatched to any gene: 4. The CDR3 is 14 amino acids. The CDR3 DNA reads TGTGCCAGCAGCTTAGGGGACAGTAGGAACATTCAGTACTTC. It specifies CASSLGDSRNIQYF.

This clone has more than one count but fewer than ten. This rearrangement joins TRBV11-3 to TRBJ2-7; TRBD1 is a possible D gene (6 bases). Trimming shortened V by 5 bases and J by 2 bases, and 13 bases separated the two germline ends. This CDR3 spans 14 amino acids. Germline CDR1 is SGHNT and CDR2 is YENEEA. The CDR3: CASSMDSVAYEQYF. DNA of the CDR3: TGTGCCAGCAGCATGGACAGTGTGGCCTACGAGCAGTACTTC.

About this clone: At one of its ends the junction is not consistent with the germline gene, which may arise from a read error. CDR3 sequence reads: CASSADSYSNQSQHF. CDR3 bases: TGTGCCAGCAGTGCGGACAGCTATAGCAATCAGTCCCAGCATTTT. The rearrangement uses TRBV28 and TRBJ1-5; a possible D gene is TRBD1 (6 bases). The CDR3 has 15 residues. Germline CDR1 MDHEN, CDR2 SYDVKM. The complete variable domain, with remaining parts taken from reference TRBV28 and TRBJ1-5, reads DVKVTQSSRYLVKRTGEKVFLECVQDMDHENMFWYRQDPGLGLRLIYFSYDVKMKEKGDIPEGYSVSREKKERFSLILESASTNQTSMYLCASSADSYSNQSQHFGDGTRLSIL.

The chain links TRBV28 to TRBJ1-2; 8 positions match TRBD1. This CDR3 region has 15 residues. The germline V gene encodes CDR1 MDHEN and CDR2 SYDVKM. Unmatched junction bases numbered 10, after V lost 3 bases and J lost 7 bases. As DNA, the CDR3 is TGTGCCAGCAGTTTGCTGGGACAGGCGAGGATTGGCTACACCTTC. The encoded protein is CASSLLGQARIGYTF.

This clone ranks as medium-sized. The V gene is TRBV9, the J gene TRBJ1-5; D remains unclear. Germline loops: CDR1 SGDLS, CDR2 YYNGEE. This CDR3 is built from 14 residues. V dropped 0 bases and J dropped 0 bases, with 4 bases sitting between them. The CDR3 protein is CASSVDSSNQPQHF. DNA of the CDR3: TGTGCCAGCAGCGTAGACAGTAGCAATCAGCCCCAGCATTTT.

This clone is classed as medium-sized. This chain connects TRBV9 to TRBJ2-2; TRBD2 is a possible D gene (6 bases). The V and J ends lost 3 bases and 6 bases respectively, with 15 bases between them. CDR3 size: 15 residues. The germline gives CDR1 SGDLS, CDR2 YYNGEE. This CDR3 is CASSGNPGLPGELFF. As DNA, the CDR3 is TGTGCCAGCAGCGGTAACCCGGGACTGCCCGGGGAGCTGTTTTTT.

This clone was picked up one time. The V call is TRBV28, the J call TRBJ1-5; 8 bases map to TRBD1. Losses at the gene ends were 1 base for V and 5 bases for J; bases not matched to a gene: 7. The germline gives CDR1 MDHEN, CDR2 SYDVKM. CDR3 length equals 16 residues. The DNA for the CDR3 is TGTGCCAGCAGTTTATTAACAGGGGGAACGCATCAGCCCCAGCATTTT. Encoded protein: CASSLLTGGTHQPQHF.

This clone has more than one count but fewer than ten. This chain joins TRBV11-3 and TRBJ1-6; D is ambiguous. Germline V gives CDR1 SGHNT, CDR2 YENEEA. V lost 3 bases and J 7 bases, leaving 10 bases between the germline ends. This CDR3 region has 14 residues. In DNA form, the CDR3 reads TGTGCCAGCAGCTTGGATACTGGCAATTCACCCCTCCACTTT. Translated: CASSLDTGNSPLHF.

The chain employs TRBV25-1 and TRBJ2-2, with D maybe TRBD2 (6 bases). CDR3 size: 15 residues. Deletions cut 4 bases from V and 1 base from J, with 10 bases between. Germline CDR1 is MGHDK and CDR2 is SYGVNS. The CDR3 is CASSGGIGNTGELFF. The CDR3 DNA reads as TGTGCCAGCAGTGGCGGGATCGGGAACACCGGGGAGCTGTTTTTT.

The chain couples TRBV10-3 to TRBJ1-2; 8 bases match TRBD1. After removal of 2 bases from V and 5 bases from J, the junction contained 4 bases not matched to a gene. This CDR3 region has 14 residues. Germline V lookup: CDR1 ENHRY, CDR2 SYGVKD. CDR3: CAISEQDRAYGYTF. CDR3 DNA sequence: TGTGCCATCAGTGAGCAGGACAGGGCGTATGGCTACACCTTC.

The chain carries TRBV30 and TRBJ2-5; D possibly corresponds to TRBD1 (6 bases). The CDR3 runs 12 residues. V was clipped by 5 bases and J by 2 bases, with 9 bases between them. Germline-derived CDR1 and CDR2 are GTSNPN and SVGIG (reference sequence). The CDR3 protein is CAWGGQQETQYF. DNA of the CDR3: TGTGCCTGGGGGGGACAACAAGAGACCCAGTACTTC.

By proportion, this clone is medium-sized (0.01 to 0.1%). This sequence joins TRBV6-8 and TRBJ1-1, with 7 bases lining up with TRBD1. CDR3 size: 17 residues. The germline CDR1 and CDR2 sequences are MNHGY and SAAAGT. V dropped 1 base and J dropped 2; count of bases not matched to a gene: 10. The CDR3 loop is CASSYFSSGGVNTEAFF. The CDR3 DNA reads TGTGCCAGCAGTTACTTCTCGTCAGGGGGGGTCAACACTGAAGCTTTCTTT.

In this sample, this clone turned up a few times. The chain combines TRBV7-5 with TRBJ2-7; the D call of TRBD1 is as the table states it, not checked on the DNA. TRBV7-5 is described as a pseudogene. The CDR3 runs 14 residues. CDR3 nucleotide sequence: TGTGCCAGCAGCTTAGATTCAGGGCCCCACGAGCAGTACTTC. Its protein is CASSLDSGPHEQYF.

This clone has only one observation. The CDR3 DNA reads as TGCGCCAGCAGGGGGACTAGCGGGGAGAGCTCCTACGAGCAGTACTTC. Translation: CASRGTSGESSYEQYF. The rearrangement links TRBV5-1 to TRBJ2-7, with 13 bases lining up with TRBD2. The CDR3 spans 16 residues. V lost 5 bases and J lost 0; bases outside the gene matches: 5. CDR1 and CDR2 from the germline V gene are SGHRS and YFSETQ.

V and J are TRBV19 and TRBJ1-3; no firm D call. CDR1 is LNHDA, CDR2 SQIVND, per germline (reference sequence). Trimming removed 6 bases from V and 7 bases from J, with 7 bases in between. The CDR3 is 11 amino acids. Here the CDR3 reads CASRYRNTIYF. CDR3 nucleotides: TGTGCCAGTAGGTATCGCAACACCATATATTTT.

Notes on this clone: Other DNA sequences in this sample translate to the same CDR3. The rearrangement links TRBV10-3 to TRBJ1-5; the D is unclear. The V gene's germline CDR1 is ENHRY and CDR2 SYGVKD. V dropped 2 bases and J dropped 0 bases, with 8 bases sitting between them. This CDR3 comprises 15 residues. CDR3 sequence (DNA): TGTGCCATCAGTGAGGGCAGGAATAGCAATCAGCCCCAGCATTTT. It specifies CAISEGRNSNQPQHF.

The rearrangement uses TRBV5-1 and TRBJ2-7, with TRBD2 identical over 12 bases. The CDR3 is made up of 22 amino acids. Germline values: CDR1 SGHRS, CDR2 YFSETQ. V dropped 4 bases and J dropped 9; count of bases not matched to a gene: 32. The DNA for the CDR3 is TGCGCCAGCAGCCGGACTAGCGGGACTAGTTCCCTTAGATATACGAGCCTCCCCGCGCAGTACTTC. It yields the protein CASSRTSGTSSLRYTSLPAQYF.

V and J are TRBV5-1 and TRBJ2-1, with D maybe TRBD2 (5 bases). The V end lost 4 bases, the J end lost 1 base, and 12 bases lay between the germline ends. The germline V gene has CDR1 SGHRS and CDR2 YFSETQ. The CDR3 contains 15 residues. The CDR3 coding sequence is TGCGCCAGCAGCGAACTTAGCGTTTCCTACAATGAGCAGTTCTTC. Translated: CASSELSVSYNEQFF.

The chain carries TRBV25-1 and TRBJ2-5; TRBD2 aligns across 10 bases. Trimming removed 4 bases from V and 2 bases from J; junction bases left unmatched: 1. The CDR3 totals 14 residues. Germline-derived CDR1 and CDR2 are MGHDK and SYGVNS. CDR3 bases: TGTGCCAGCAGTGTAGCGGGGGGACAAGAGACCCAGTACTTC. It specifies CASSVAGGQETQYF. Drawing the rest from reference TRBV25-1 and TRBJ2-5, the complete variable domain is EADIYQTPRYLVIGTGKKITLECSQTMGHDKMYWYQQDPGMELHLIHYSYGVNSTEKGDLSSESTVSRIRTEHFPLTLESARPSHTSQYLCASSVAGGQETQYFGPGTRLLVL.

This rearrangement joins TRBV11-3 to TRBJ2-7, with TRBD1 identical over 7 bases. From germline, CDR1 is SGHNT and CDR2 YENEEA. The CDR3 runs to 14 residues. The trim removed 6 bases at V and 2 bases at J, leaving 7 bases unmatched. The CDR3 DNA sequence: TGTGCCAGCAGTTCCGGGACAGACCCCTACGAGCAGTACTTC. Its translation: CASSSGTDPYEQYF.

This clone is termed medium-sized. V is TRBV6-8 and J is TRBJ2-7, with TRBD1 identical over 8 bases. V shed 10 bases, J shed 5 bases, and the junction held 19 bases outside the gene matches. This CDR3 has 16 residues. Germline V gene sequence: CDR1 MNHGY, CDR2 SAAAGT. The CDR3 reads CATFPPRGRSDHEQYF. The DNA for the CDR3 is TGTGCCACCTTCCCCCCCAGGGGGCGGTCTGACCACGAGCAGTACTTC.

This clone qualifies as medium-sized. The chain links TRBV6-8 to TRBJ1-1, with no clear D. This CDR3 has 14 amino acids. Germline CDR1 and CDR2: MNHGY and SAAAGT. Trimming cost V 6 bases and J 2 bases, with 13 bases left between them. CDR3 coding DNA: TGTGCCAGCAGCCTTACTAACTCTAACACTGAAGCTTTCTTT. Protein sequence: CASSLTNSNTEAFF.

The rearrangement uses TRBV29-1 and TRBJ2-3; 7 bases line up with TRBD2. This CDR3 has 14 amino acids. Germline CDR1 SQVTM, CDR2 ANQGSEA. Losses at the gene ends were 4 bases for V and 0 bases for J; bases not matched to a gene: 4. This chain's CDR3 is CSVVPGGSTDTQYF. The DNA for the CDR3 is TGCAGCGTTGTACCGGGGGGTAGCACAGATACGCAGTATTTT.

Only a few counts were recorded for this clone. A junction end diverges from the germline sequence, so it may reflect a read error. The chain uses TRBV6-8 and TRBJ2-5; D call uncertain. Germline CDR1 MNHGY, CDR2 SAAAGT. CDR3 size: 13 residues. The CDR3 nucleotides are TGTGCCATCAGTTTCGGAAAGCAAGAGACCCAGTACTTC. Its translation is CAISFGKQETQYF.

The CDR3 region is CASQTGVRNEQFF. The CDR3 nucleotides are TGTGCCAGCCAGACAGGGGTTAGGAATGAGCAGTTCTTC. The chain recombines TRBV28 with TRBJ2-1; the match to TRBD1 covers 8 bases. V lost 8 bases, J lost 7 bases, and 7 bases stayed unmatched. The germline V gene has CDR1 MDHEN and CDR2 SYDVKM. This CDR3 is built from 13 residues.

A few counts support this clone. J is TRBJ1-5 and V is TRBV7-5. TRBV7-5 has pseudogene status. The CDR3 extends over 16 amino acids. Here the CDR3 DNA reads TGTGCCAGCAGCAGAGCGGACTTCGTTCGGAATCAGCCCCAGCATTTT. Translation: CASSRADFVRNQPQHF.